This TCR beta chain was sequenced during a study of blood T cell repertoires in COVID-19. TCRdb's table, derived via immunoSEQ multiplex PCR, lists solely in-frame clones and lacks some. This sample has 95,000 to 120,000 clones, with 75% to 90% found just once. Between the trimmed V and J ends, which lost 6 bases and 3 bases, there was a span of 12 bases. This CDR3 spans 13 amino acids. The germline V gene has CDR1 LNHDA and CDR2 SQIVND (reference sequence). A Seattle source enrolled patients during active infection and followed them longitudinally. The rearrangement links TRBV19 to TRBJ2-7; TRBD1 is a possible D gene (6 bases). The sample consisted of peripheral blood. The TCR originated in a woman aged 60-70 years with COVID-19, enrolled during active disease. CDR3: CASSQGRDYEQYF. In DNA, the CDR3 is TGTGCCAGTAGCCAGGGGAGAGACTACGAGCAGTACTTC.